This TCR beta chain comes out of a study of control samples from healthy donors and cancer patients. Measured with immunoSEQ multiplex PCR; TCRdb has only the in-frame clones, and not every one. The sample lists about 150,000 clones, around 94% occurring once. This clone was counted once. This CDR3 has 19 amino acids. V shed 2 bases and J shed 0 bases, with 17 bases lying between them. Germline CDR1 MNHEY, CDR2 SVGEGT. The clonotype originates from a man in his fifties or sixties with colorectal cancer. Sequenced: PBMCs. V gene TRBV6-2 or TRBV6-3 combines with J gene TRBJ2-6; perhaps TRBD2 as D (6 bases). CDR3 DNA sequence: TGTGCCAGCAGTTACCTTAGCGTGGAGGGATACTCTGGGGCCAACGTCCTGACTTTC. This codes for CASSYLSVEGYSGANVLTF.